This note documents a single T cell receptor (beta chain) sequence. Which antigen it targets is not known. Within one base of it there is no much larger clone, and no base qualities were kept. The sample originates from a study of PD-1 blockade in classical Hodgkin lymphoma (TCRdb year 2020). Broadly, across the study: Nivolumab dosing was 3 mg/kg intravenously every 2 weeks, continuing until either disease progression or unacceptable toxicity. A peripheral blood immune signature of response to PD-1 blockade in classical Hodgkin lymphoma was defined using TCR beta sequencing and CyTOF. Beyond this particular receptor, the publication reports: Trial patients with a complete response had baseline diversity similar to that of newly diagnosed patients, while partial responders and progressors had significantly lower diversity. Lower diversity was seen in patients whose nivolumab began less than 1 year after ASCT, and these patients were left out of later analyses so that immune reconstitution would not confound the results. Baseline TCR diversity was reported to be lower in newly diagnosed patients than in healthy donors and to be lower still in relapsed/refractory patients. The study was restricted to a single clinical trial cohort, and the causes of repertoire differences, possibly disease activity or prior therapy, were left undefined. A significant rise by C4D1 was seen in CD4+ but not CD8+ TCR diversity (p=0.0027 vs p=0.16), with the rise being most apparent in complete responders (p=0.02).

The Qiagen DNeasy kit was used to extract genomic DNA both from unsorted PBMCs and from the negatively selected CD4+ and CD8+ fractions. Amplification of TCR beta CDR3 regions was done by immunoSEQ multiplex PCR with primers that anneal to V and J segments. A synthetic immune receptor repertoire was used to minimize amplification bias, and any remaining bias was removed computationally after sequencing. For the original study's pipeline: Custom Python scripts were used to quantify repertoire diversity as the Shannon entropy index. Unsorted, CD4+ and CD8+ repertoires were examined separately, except in combined analyses, for which CD4+ and CD8+ sequences were merged in silico. A clone was considered expanded if an increase in frequency of at least 2-fold after treatment relative to C1D1 was found, and a pseudocount of 0.5 was applied to clones undetected at baseline. Singleton clones were defined as clones with 0 or 1 copy at C1D1, and non-singleton clones were defined as clones with 2 or more copies. Clones expanded in unsorted samples were assigned a CD4+, CD8+ or unknown annotation through matching of protein sequences in sorted samples from the same patient. Wilcoxon tests were applied to paired samples to test diversity changes from C1D1 to C4D1. TCRdb obtained this table from immuneACCESS and retained in-frame rearrangements with V and J assigned. These tables miss some clones; where compared with another copy, unresolved V genes account for less than half of the shortfall, and the remainder is unexplained. Clone size and V and J calls were adopted from that table, with D and trimming inferred from the DNA. For this sample there are 50,000 or so clones; around 76% appear just once. The leading ten clones occupy about 12% of the sample.

The trim is 8 bases for V and 5 bases for J, with a gap of 14 bases between the germline ends. From the germline V gene, CDR1 is SGHTA and CDR2 is FQGTGA. The CDR3 sequence holds 13 residues, the cysteine and phenylalanine included. The entry retains the CDR3 DNA only, 39 bases that are in frame from base 1. The time point tag for this specimen amounts to: cycle 4 day 1 (C4D1), after 5 to 7 weeks of nivolumab. Relapse after autologous stem cell transplantation had occurred in all trial patients, and cohorts A, B and C were distinguished by prior brentuximab vedotin exposure. The trial cohort comprised some 60 patients with relapsed/refractory classical Hodgkin lymphoma whose best overall responses were complete response, partial response or progressive disease. Single-agent nivolumab was administered to trial patients in the multi-cohort phase II CheckMate 205 trial. Best overall response was determined by an independent review committee according to the 2007 International Working Group response criteria. PBMCs from the trial were collected at three points: immediately before nivolumab initiation (C1D1), and during therapy at cycle 2 day 1 and cycle 4 day 1. Peripheral blood was collected in 8 mL Vacutainer Cell Preparation Tubes, from which PBMCs were isolated by centrifugation and then cryopreserved.

The V and J segments used are TRBV7-3 and TRBJ2-3; the D segment could be TRBD2, given 7 matching bases. The TCR comes from a human donor with classical Hodgkin lymphoma. The sequences come from peripheral blood mononuclear cells (PBMCs), collected before the fourth cycle of nivolumab. In nucleotides, the sequence is TGTGCCAGCCGAAGGGGGGGCGGAGATACGCAGTATTTT. This gives the protein CASRRGGGDTQYF.